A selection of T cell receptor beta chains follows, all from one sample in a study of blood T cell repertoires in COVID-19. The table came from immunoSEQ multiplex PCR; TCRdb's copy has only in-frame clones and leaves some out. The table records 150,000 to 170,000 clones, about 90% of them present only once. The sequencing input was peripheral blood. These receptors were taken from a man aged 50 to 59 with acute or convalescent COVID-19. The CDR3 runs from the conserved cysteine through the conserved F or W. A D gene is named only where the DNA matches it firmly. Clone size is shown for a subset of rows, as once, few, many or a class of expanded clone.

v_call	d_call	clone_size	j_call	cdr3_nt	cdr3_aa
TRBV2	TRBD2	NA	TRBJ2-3	TGTGCCAGCAGTGAGAGCGGGGGGGGATCAGATACGCAGTATTTT	CASSESGGGSDTQYF
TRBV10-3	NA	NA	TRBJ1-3	TGTGCCATCAGAACAGGGCCAGGAAACACCATATATTTT	CAIRTGPGNTIYF
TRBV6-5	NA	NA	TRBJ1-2	TGTGCCAGCAGTTACTCGACCGGAGTGGCTGGCTACACCTTC	CASSYSTGVAGYTF
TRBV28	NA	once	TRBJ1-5	TGTGCCAGCAGTTTCCGGGGGTTGGGCAATCAGCCCCAGCATTTT	CASSFRGLGNQPQHF
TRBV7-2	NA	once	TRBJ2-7	TGTGCCAGCAGCTTCCTTCAAGGGGCACCCTACGAGCAGTACTTC	CASSFLQGAPYEQYF
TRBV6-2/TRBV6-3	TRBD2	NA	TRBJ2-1	TGTGCCAGCAGCTATAACCTCCTAGCGGGGGGCTACAATGAGCAGTTCTTC	CASSYNLLAGGYNEQFF
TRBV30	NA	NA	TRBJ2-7	TGTGCCTGGAGTGCCGGTGGACAGTCCTACGAGCAGTACTTC	CAWSAGGQSYEQYF
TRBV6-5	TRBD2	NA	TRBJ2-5	TGTGCCAGCAGTTATTTTGCGGGGGAGGTGGGAGAGACCCAGTACTTC	CASSYFAGEVGETQYF
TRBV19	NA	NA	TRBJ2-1	TGTGCCAGTAGTGTGGGTAGCGGCTTGGATGAGCAGTTCTTC	CASSVGSGLDEQFF
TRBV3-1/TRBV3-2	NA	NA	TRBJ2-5	TGTGCCAGCAGCCCCCGCCCGGGACAAGGGGATTGGGAGACCCAGTACTTC	CASSPRPGQGDWETQYF
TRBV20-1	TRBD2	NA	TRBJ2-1	TGCAGTGCTAGTGGGTGGGGGGGTTACAATGAGCAGTTCTTC	CSASGWGGYNEQFF
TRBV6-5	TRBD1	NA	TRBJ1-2	TGTGCCAGCAGGAAAGCGCCCGGGACAGGGTATGGCTACACCTTC	CASRKAPGTGYGYTF
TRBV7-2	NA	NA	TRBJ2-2	TGTGCCAGCACCCTAAGGTCAGGTCCCGGGGAGCTGTTTTTT	CASTLRSGPGELFF
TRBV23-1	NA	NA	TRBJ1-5	TGCGCCAGCAGGCTAGACAGGCGGACTAGCAATCAGCCCCAGCATTTT	CASRLDRRTSNQPQHF
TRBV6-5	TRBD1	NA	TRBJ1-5	TGTGCCAGCAGTCCGACAGGGAATAGCAATCAGCCCCAGCATTTT	CASSPTGNSNQPQHF
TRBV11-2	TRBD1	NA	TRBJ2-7	TGTGCCAGCAGCCCCTACACAGGGGCAGGGGAGCAGTACTTC	CASSPYTGAGEQYF
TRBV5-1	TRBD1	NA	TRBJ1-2	TGCGCCAGCAGCTTTCCTCCGGGACAGGGGGCTTATGGCTACACCTTC	CASSFPPGQGAYGYTF
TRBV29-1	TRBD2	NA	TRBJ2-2	TGCAGCGTTGTTGCGGGACTAGCGGGCCGCGAGCTGTTTTTT	CSVVAGLAGRELFF
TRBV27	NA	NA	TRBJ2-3	TGTGCCAGCAGTTTAGTGCAGGTTAGCACAGATACGCAGTATTTT	CASSLVQVSTDTQYF
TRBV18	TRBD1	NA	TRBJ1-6	TGTGCCAGCTCACCGGGACAGGAGTATAATTCACCCCTCCACTTT	CASSPGQEYNSPLHF
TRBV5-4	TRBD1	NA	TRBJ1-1	TGTGCCAGCATCACAGGGGGTGACACTGAAGCTTTCTTT	CASITGGDTEAFF
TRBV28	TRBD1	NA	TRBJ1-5	TGTGCCAGCACCTGGGACAGAATTCAGCCCCAGCATTTT	CASTWDRIQPQHF
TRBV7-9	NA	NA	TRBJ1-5	TGTGCCAGCAGCTGGGGGCCTCCCCAGGGCAATCAGCCCCAGCATTTT	CASSWGPPQGNQPQHF
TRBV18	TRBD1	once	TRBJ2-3	TGTGCCAGCTCACCCCGGGGACAGACGAGCACAGATACGCAGTATTTT	CASSPRGQTSTDTQYF
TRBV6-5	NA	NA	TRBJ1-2	TGTGCCAGCAGTTCCACAGGGTATGGCTACACCTTC	CASSSTGYGYTF
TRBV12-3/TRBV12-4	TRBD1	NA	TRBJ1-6	TGTGCCAGCAGTACAGGGGTAAATTCACCCCTCCACTTT	CASSTGVNSPLHF
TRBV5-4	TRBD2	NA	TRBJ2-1	TGTGCCAGCAGCGACCCTAGCGGGAGTGGCATTGAGCAGTTCTTC	CASSDPSGSGIEQFF
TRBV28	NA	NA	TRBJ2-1	TGTGCCAGCATCTCGGCAGCGGCCCCTACCTACAATGAGCAGTTCTTC	CASISAAAPTYNEQFF
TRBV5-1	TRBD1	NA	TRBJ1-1	TGCGCCAGCAGCTCCGGGACAGGGATGAACACTGAAGCTTTCTTT	CASSSGTGMNTEAFF
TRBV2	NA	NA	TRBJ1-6	TGTGCCAGCAGGAGAGGGGGGGCGGCCTATAATTCACCCCTCCACTTT	CASRRGGAAYNSPLHF
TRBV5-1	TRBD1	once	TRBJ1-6	TGCGCCAGCAGCTTCGGGGCAGGGGGCGATTCACCCCTCCACTTT	CASSFGAGGDSPLHF
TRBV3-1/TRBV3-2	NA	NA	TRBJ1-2	TGTGCCAGCAGCCAAAGAGGCTATGGCTACACCTTC	CASSQRGYGYTF
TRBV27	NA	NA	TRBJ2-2	TGTGCCAGCAGTTCGGACTTTTCGCTGATTTCGAACACCGGGGAGCTGTTTTTT	CASSSDFSLISNTGELFF
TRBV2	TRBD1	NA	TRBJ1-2	TGTGCCACCAGGGACAGGGGATTTTGGGGCTACACCTTC	CATRDRGFWGYTF
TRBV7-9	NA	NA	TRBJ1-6	TGTGCCAGCAGCACTTCTAATTCACCCCTCCACTTT	CASSTSNSPLHF
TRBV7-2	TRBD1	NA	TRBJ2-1	TGTGCCAGCAGCTTAGCCCGACAGGGATATGTGCAGTTCTTC	CASSLARQGYVQFF
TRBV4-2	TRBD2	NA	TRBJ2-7	TGTGCCAGCAGCCCCGGTGGGCCTAGCGGGAGTTTGTACGAGCAGTACTTC	CASSPGGPSGSLYEQYF